The clone carrying this T cell receptor beta chain occurred a few times. Its antigen is unknown. The data belong to a study of vaccination effects on CD4 cells after COVID-19. Study summary: Samples that were drawn after vaccination came a median of 72 days after the second dose.

Study results and limitations: Early post-infection timepoints were missing from the study, which also had few convalescent patients.

Prior to sequencing, the ViraFEST assay stimulated PBMC with viral peptide pools, which expanded the antigen-specific CD4+ T cells. Following 10 days of culture, CD4+ T cells were isolated. The cohort was immunized with two doses of either the BNT162b2 or mRNA-1273 vaccine. IL-2 at 9.5 to 10 IU/ml and peptides at 9.5 to 10 ug/ml were added to cultured PBMC, around 2.2 million per well. TCRdb's table, derived via immunoSEQ multiplex PCR, lists solely in-frame clones and lacks some. The repertoire consists of about 32,000 clones, with roughly two thirds occurring once and the leading ten covering 12%. CDR3 length: 14 amino acids.

The TCR comes from a human donor who received a COVID-19 vaccine. The sample here was CD4+ T cells from PBMCs cultured with HCoV-229E spike peptides, taken after COVID-19 vaccination. V is TRBV7-5 and J is TRBJ2-7. TRBV7-5 represents a pseudogene. CDR3: CVRSFATTPYEQYF. Written as DNA, the CDR3 is TGTGTCAGAAGCTTTGCCACCACCCCCTACGAGCAGTACTTC.